The rows below give T cell receptor beta chains drawn from one sample of a study of T cell repertoires in cytomegalovirus infection. Their recognized antigens are unknown. Via MiXCR, TCRdb re-called the reads, giving one row per CDR3 protein. The sample records about 37,000 distinct CDR3 sequences, less than 60% being singletons. The sequences come from CD8+ T cells from cultured PBMCs, collected from culture after CMV antigen stimulation. The receptor source for this set is a human donor in good health (CMV status not recorded). Some clones in this sample may be carry-over from other donors' samples. Each CDR3 is given without its conserved first and last residue. The order of the fields is V gene, J gene, CDR3 protein.

V: TRBV20-1; J: TRBJ2-3; CDR3: SATRTGGVTDTQY
V: TRBV27; J: TRBJ1-1; CDR3: ASSLQGTRYEAF
V: TRBV7-4; J: TRBJ1-1; CDR3: AISNRRIGRVKDTEAF
V: TRBV7-2; J: TRBJ2-1; CDR3: ASSKEGLAPGVGEQF
V: TRBV4-1; J: TRBJ2-5; CDR3: ASSQDTSAGPQETQY
V: TRBV28; J: TRBJ2-4; CDR3: ASSLVIAKNIQY
V: TRBV5-1; J: TRBJ2-2; CDR3: ASSSGQVNTGELF
V: TRBV10-3; J: TRBJ2-3; CDR3: AISELGGTRTDTQY
V: TRBV27; J: TRBJ1-1; CDR3: ASFRRTEAF
V: TRBV28; J: TRBJ2-1; CDR3: ASSLLLPEDYAYNEQF
V: TRBV4-3; J: TRBJ1-2; CDR3: ASSQTGRTDGYT
V: TRBV7-8; J: TRBJ1-1; CDR3: ASSLASGGLGVNTEAF
V: TRBV6-9; J: TRBJ1-5; CDR3: ASTRTGSVSNQPQH
V: TRBV28; J: TRBJ1-6; CDR3: ASEDRDNSPLH